The source of this TCR beta chain is a study of a mutant IDH1 vaccine in newly diagnosed glioma. Looking at the study overall: Vaccines were begun 4-6 weeks after radiotherapy alone, or with temozolomide cycles.

Described time point: week 23, last vaccination. In every dose of vaccine, 300 ug of mutant IDH1 20-mer peptide was given alongside topical imiquimod. Profiling relied on immunoSEQ multiplex PCR, and the TCRdb table lists in-frame clones only, not all of them. The sample holds around 60,000 clones, approximately 81% seen once. Looked up from germline, CDR1 is SGHKS and CDR2 is YYEKEE (reference sequence). The CDR3 contains 14 residues. Trimming shortened V by 4 bases and J by 1 base, and 12 bases separated the two germline ends. This clone appeared a single time. The antigen is unknown. The TCR comes from a man under 40 with glioma. The chain uses TRBV5-5 and TRBJ2-7; D may correspond to TRBD1 or TRBD2 (5 bases each). The input for sequencing was PBMCs, taken from a glioma patient whose treatment included an IDH1 peptide vaccine. The CDR3 is CASSGGRMSYEQYF. The CDR3 DNA reads as TGTGCCAGCAGCGGGGGACGGATGTCCTACGAGCAGTACTTC.